What follows describes a single TCR beta chain. This specimen belongs to a study of blood T cell repertoires in COVID-19. Study-wide context: The cDNA or gDNA used as material had been derived from T cells, B-cell-depleted T cells, or PBMCs.

In the source study's methods: Scientists estimated how many nucleated cells there were by amplifying reference gene primers. Clones were read by immunoSEQ multiplex PCR, and TCRdb kept only the in-frame ones, dropping some. That table furnishes V, J and clone size, whereas the DNA furnished D and trimming. The sample lists approximately 440,000 clones, about 92% occurring once. Cohorts were assigned according to the clinical history that participants reported. Cohort 3 donors were reported recovered after two negative PCRs, clearance, or symptom resolution. This TCR derives from a man between 18 and 29 years old who had recovered from COVID-19. Sequencing was performed on PBMCs or T cells enriched from blood (not recorded which).

DNA of the CDR3: TGTGCCAGCCTTTCCACCACACAGAGTAACTATGGCTACACCTTC. It codes for CASLSTTQSNYGYTF. The chain couples TRBV27 to TRBJ1-2; D gene uncertain. V lost 8 bases to trimming and J lost 1 base, with 17 bases between them. The CDR3 runs 15 residues. Germline assignment: CDR1 MNHEY and CDR2 SMNVEV (reference sequence).